This TCR beta chain was obtained from a study of cytomegalovirus exposure and HLA in healthy donors. Across the study: For the roughly 390 genotyped donors, approximately 83% fell within the Caucasian-associated ancestry cluster. Overall study results and limits: Exclusion applied to some V segments, including TRBV6-2 and TRBV6-3, as they were indistinguishable. DRB1 showed the most TCR associations and HLA-C the fewest in a later analysis, as rates varied by HLA locus.

As regards this clone: The antigen is not known.

The PCR made use of 60 Vbeta and 13 Jbeta primers. The repertoire was sequenced with immunoSEQ multiplex PCR; TCRdb's copy has only in-frame clones and lacks some. The profile shows about 31,000 clones, roughly 44% of them singletons. The CDR3 length is 11 residues. Germline CDR1 is GTSNPN and CDR2 is SVGIG (reference sequence). The V end lost 4 bases, the J end lost 7 bases, and 9 bases lay between the germline ends. This clonotype was obtained from a woman between 45 and 60 years old in good health and CMV-seronegative. The chain carries TRBV30 and TRBJ2-3; D uncertain. Sample: PBMCs. The CDR3 loop reads CAWTLENTQYF. The CDR3 nucleotides are TGTGCCTGGACCCTAGAGAATACGCAGTATTTT. The full variable domain, its missing parts supplied by reference TRBV30 and TRBJ2-3, is SQTIHQWPATLVQPVGSPLSLECTVEGTSNPNLYWYRQAAGRGLQLLFYSVGIGQISSEVPQNLSASRPQDRQFILSSKKLLLSDSGFYLCAWTLENTQYFGPGTRLTVL.